This record looks at one TCR beta chain sequence and its context. What it recognizes is unknown. The CDR3 extends over 20 amino acids. CDR1 is LGHNT, CDR2 FRNRAP, per germline. V lost 2 bases and J lost 4; bases outside the gene matches: 20. The sample belongs to a study of T cell repertoires in ileal Crohn's disease. Study overall: Patients had a median 7.9-year disease duration, and approximately 36% were active smokers. Operated complications were stricturing disease (approximately 61%) and penetrating disease (approximately 39%).

Study observations and caveats: Compared with non-smokers, active smokers at surgery showed more clonal expansions. High-frequency clones were more common in sorted CD8 than CD4 cells.

TCRdb's copy holds only in-frame clones and misses some; the assay was immunoSEQ multiplex PCR. The data contain approximately 12,000 clones, around 80% of them singletons. The V and J genes are TRBV12-5 and TRBJ1-1; 9 nucleotides agree with TRBD1. This clonotype was sampled from an adult with Crohn's disease. The sample comprised ileal tissue. This chain's CDR3 is CASGLFHGTGFFLWLTEAFF. In DNA form, the CDR3 reads TGTGCTAGTGGTTTGTTCCACGGGACAGGGTTTTTTTTGTGGCTCACTGAAGCTTTCTTT.